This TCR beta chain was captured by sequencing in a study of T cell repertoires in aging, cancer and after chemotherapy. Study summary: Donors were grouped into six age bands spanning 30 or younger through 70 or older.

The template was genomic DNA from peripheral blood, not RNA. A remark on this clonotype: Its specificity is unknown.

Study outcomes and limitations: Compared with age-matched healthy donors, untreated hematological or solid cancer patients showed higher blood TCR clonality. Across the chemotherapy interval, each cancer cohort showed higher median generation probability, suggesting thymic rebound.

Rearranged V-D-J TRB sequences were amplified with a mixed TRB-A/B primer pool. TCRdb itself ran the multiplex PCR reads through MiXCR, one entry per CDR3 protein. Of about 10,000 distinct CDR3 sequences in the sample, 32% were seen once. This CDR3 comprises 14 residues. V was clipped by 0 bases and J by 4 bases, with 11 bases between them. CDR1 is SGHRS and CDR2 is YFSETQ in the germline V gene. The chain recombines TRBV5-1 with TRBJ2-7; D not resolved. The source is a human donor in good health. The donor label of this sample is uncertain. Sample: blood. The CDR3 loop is CASSLVVSPYEQYF. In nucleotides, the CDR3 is TGCGCCAGCAGCTTGGTGGTCAGCCCATACGAGCAGTACTTC.